This TCR beta chain was recorded in a study of cytomegalovirus exposure and HLA in healthy donors. CDR3 size: 15 residues. The germline V gene has CDR1 ENHRY and CDR2 SYGVKD. Trimming pared 6 bases from V and 8 bases from J, leaving 22 bases between. Primers included in the PCR were 60 Vbeta and 13 Jbeta primers. The method was immunoSEQ multiplex PCR; TCRdb's version includes in-frame clones alone and lacks a portion of them. The sample's table shows more than 95,000 clones. As for the donors, each was a healthy bone marrow donor. This receptor was taken from a man aged 35-49 years in good health and CMV-seronegative. The sequenced sample consisted of PBMCs. V is TRBV10-3 and J is TRBJ1-2, with a possible D match to TRBD1 (5 bases). The CDR3 region is CAIRAAWGGVYGYTF. The CDR3 DNA reads as TGTGCCATCAGGGCGGCATGGGGGGGTGTTTACGGCTACACCTTC.